What follows are 28 T cell receptor beta chains derived from one specimen sequenced in a study of OX40 agonist ivuxolimab in advanced cancers. Method: immunoSEQ multiplex PCR; TCRdb's copy keeps in-frame clones and lacks some. This sample yields around 80,000 clones, of which less than 90% are seen a single time; approximately 0.5% belongs to the top ten. Sequences were derived from CD4+ or CD8+ T cells sorted from blood, sampled in a trial of the OX40 agonist ivuxolimab. These receptors came from an adult with an advanced solid tumor such as melanoma, head and neck, liver or kidney cancer.

V gene TRBV19 combines with J gene TRBJ2-1, with D maybe TRBD1 (6 bases). The CDR3 consists of 14 residues. Germline V CDR1 and CDR2: LNHDA, SQIVND (reference sequence). V gave up 10 bases and J gave up 0 bases, with 13 bases separating them. CDR3 DNA: TGTGCCACTTCGAACAGGGCCTCCTACAATGAGCAGTTCTTC. Translating it yields CATSNRASYNEQFF.

This chain uses TRBV5-4 with TRBJ1-1; D unresolved. Trimming took 1 base from V and 8 from J, leaving 9 bases between them. Germline CDR1 is SGHNT and CDR2 is YYREEE (reference sequence). The length of the CDR3 is 12 residues. As DNA, the CDR3 is TGTGCCAGCAGCTTGCTACAGTTAGAAGCTTTCTTT. Amino acids: CASSLLQLEAFF.

V usage is TRBV7-2 and J usage is TRBJ1-5; no reliable D call. The CDR3 sequence is 13 residues long. Germline loops: CDR1 SGHTA, CDR2 FQGNSA. Trimming cost V 5 bases and J 4 bases, with 9 bases left between them. The CDR3 protein is CASSLNTNQPQHF. The CDR3 DNA reads TGTGCCAGCAGCCTGAACACGAATCAGCCCCAGCATTTT.

J is TRBJ2-5 and V is TRBV6-5, with 8 nucleotides matching TRBD1. Losses at the gene ends were 2 bases for V and 6 bases for J; bases not matched to a gene: 2. The CDR3 is 13 amino acids. Germline CDR1 reads MNHEY; CDR2 reads SVGAGI. The CDR3 protein is CASSYDRGKTQYF. CDR3 coding DNA: TGTGCCAGCAGTTACGACAGGGGAAAGACCCAGTACTTC.

This clone was seen just once. The CDR3 nucleotides read TGTGCCAGCACCCGAGGGGACAGGGACACCGGGGAGCTGTTTTTT. Protein product: CASTRGDRDTGELFF. J is TRBJ2-2 and V is TRBV6-1; 9 nucleotides agree with TRBD1. Looked up from germline, CDR1 is MNHNS and CDR2 is SASEGT. The junction had 6 bases not matched to a gene; V was cut back by 7 bases and J by 3 bases. The CDR3 is 15 residues long.

The V gene is TRBV28, the J gene TRBJ1-1, with 8 bases fitting TRBD1. Germline CDR1 MDHEN, CDR2 SYDVKM. V lost 5 bases, J lost 3 bases, and 14 bases stayed unmatched. The CDR3 consists of 17 residues. The CDR3 reads CASSRAAGGGLDTEAFF. The CDR3 nucleotides read TGTGCCAGCAGTCGGGCGGCAGGGGGCGGATTGGACACTGAAGCTTTCTTT.

The chain links TRBV7-2 to TRBJ2-7, with 9 bases fitting TRBD2. Unmatched junction bases numbered 4, after V lost 4 bases and J lost 0 bases. Germline CDR1 and CDR2: SGHTA and FQGNSA. This CDR3 spans 15 amino acids. CDR3 in DNA: TGTGCCAGCAGCTCGTCGGGACTAGCCTCCTACGAGCAGTACTTC. This gives the protein CASSSSGLASYEQYF.

V gene TRBV7-2 combines with J gene TRBJ1-6, with TRBD1 matching 7 bases. This CDR3 has 15 residues. Germline-derived CDR1 and CDR2 are SGHTA and FQGNSA. The junction had 8 bases not matched to a gene; V was cut back by 2 bases and J by 10 bases. The CDR3 nucleotides read TGTGCCAGCAGCTTAACGAGGGGGCCAGAGTCACCCCTCCACTTT. Translating it yields CASSLTRGPESPLHF.

The gene calls are TRBV6-5 and TRBJ2-7; D remains ambiguous. The CDR3 is 12 amino acids. Trimming cost V 6 bases and J 6 bases, with 12 bases left between them. Germline CDR1 is MNHEY and CDR2 is SVGAGI. The CDR3 region is CASSPRGSEQYF. In nucleotides, the CDR3 is TGTGCCAGCAGCCCCCGCGGAAGCGAGCAGTACTTC.

The chain combines TRBV7-2 with TRBJ2-3; TRBD1 aligns across 12 bases. This CDR3 region has 16 residues. With 5 bases clipped from V and 7 bases from J, the junction kept 10 bases outside the gene matches. From germline, CDR1 is SGHTA and CDR2 FQGNSA. CDR3 loop: CASSTRGTGGRNTQYF. The CDR3 nucleotides are TGTGCCAGCAGCACCCGAGGGACAGGGGGCAGAAATACGCAGTATTTT.

The chain employs TRBV5-6 and TRBJ2-5; tentatively, D is TRBD1 (6 bases). Germline V lookup: CDR1 SGHDT, CDR2 YYEEEE. The CDR3 extends over 15 amino acids. V lost 0 bases to trimming and J lost 5 bases, with 14 bases between them. The chain's CDR3 is CASSLGQEMGETQYF. In DNA form, the CDR3 reads TGTGCCAGCAGCTTGGGACAGGAGATGGGTGAGACCCAGTACTTC. The full variable domain, rest sourced from reference TRBV5-6 and TRBJ2-5, is DAGVTQSPTHLIKTRGQQVTLRCSPKSGHDTVSWYQQALGQGPQFIFQYYEEEERQRGNFPDRFSGHQFPNYSSELNVNALLLGDSALYLCASSLGQEMGETQYFGPGTRLLVL.

In nucleotides, the CDR3 is TGTGCCAGCAGTCCCCCTGGACAGGGGTCCTACGAGCAGTACTTC. Its translation is CASSPPGQGSYEQYF. The rearrangement links TRBV28 to TRBJ2-7; 9 bases align to TRBD1. Unmatched junction bases numbered 6, after V lost 5 bases and J lost 1 base. Germline V lookup: CDR1 MDHEN, CDR2 SYDVKM. CDR3 length: 15 residues.

The chain recombines TRBV6-5 with TRBJ2-3; D may match TRBD1 or TRBD2 (5 bases each). The germline V gene encodes CDR1 MNHEY and CDR2 SVGAGI. V gave up 5 bases and J gave up 9 bases, with 12 bases separating them. This CDR3 contains 12 residues. CDR3 nucleotide sequence: TGTGCCAGCAGTCCAGAGAGGGGAACGCAGTATTTT. The encoded protein is CASSPERGTQYF.

V is TRBV7-8 and J is TRBJ1-1; maybe TRBD1 (5 bases). Per the germline V gene, CDR1 is SGHVS and CDR2 is FQNEAQ. The CDR3 totals 15 residues. V dropped 6 bases and J dropped 0 bases, with 14 bases sitting between them. As DNA, the CDR3 is TGTGCCAGCAGACAGAACAGGCGCATGAACACTGAAGCTTTCTTT. It translates to CASRQNRRMNTEAFF.

Comment on this clone: Germline is not matched at one junction end, which may reflect a read error. The chain carries TRBV2 and TRBJ1-5, with D possibly being TRBD1 (5 bases). The length of the CDR3 is 15 residues. Germline-derived CDR1 and CDR2 are SNHLY and FYNNEI. CDR3 amino acids: CASSEDQGGNQPQHF. The DNA for the CDR3 is TGTGCCAGCAGCGAAGACCAAGGGGGCAATCAGCCCCAGCATTTT. Looking up the rest from reference TRBV2 and TRBJ1-5 gives the full variable domain: EPEVTQTPSHQVTQMGQEVILRCVPISNHLYFYWYRQILGQKVEFLVSFYNNEISEKSEIFDDQFSVERPDGSNFTLKIRSTKLEDSAMYFCASSEDQGGNQPQHFGDGTRLSIL.

V and J are TRBV27 and TRBJ2-7, with 7 bases aligning to TRBD1. With V trimmed by 0 bases and J by 3 bases, 2 bases remained unmatched. CDR1 MNHEY and CDR2 SMNVEV come from the germline V gene (reference sequence). This CDR3 has 14 residues. The CDR3 coding sequence is TGTGCCAGCAGTTTATCGGGGACAGTCTACGAGCAGTACTTC. Residues: CASSLSGTVYEQYF.

Here the CDR3 reads CASSLLLNYGYTF. As DNA, the CDR3 is TGTGCCAGCAGCTTATTATTGAACTATGGCTACACCTTC. This chain uses TRBV7-2 with TRBJ1-2; D gene ambiguous. Trimming left V 2 bases short and J 2 bases short, with 6 bases between. The CDR3 length is 13 residues. Per germline, CDR1 SGHTA and CDR2 FQGNSA.

V is TRBV9 and J is TRBJ2-1; maybe TRBD2 (6 bases). There are 17 residues in the CDR3. Germline V gene data show CDR1 as SGDLS and CDR2 as YYNGEE. V shed 1 base and J shed 2 bases, with 16 bases lying between them. CDR3 in amino acids: CASSVFSMGGTYNEQFF. In nucleotides, the CDR3 is TGTGCCAGCAGCGTATTCTCTATGGGGGGAACCTACAATGAGCAGTTCTTC.

The V gene is TRBV19, the J gene TRBJ2-5; TRBD2 matches 15 bases. With V trimmed by 6 bases and J by 4 bases, 9 bases remained unmatched. The V gene's germline CDR1 is LNHDA and CDR2 SQIVND (reference sequence). CDR3 length: 17 residues. CDR3 in amino acids: CASRGGRTSGRGETQYF. CDR3 DNA sequence: TGTGCCAGTAGGGGAGGCCGGACTAGCGGGAGGGGAGAGACCCAGTACTTC.

The chain has TRBV14 and TRBJ1-1; D gene unclear. This CDR3 comprises 14 residues. Germline V lookup: CDR1 SGHDN, CDR2 FVKESK. Between the trimmed V and J ends, which lost 5 bases and 8 bases, there was a span of 18 bases. Here the CDR3 DNA reads TGTGCCAGCAGCTTTGACTCTAAAGGTCTCGAAGCTTTCTTT. Residues: CASSFDSKGLEAFF.

Only one count was recorded for this clone. The rearrangement links TRBV30 to TRBJ2-7, with 7 bases matching TRBD1. This CDR3 comprises 12 residues. Germline assignment: CDR1 GTSNPN and CDR2 SVGIG (reference sequence). V shed 8 bases, J shed 2 bases, and the junction held 6 bases outside the gene matches. CDR3: CARRDSPYEQYF. CDR3 nucleotide sequence: TGTGCCAGAAGGGACAGTCCCTACGAGCAGTACTTC.

The rearrangement joins TRBV19 to TRBJ2-3; a possible D gene is TRBD1 (7 bases). The germline gives CDR1 LNHDA, CDR2 SQIVND (reference sequence). This CDR3 region has 15 residues. V lost 6 bases and J lost 3, with 16 bases in between. DNA of the CDR3: TGTGCCAGTAGAGGAGGGGCAGGGGGAACAGATACGCAGTATTTT. As protein: CASRGGAGGTDTQYF.

The rearrangement links TRBV29-1 to TRBJ1-1; D remains unclear. From germline, CDR1 is SQVTM and CDR2 ANQGSEA. The CDR3 consists of 13 residues. V was cut by 4 bases and J by 5 bases, with 14 bases left in between. The CDR3 coding sequence is TGCAGCGTTGGAGGGAGGGTTTGGACTGAAGCTTTCTTT. This encodes CSVGGRVWTEAFF. The full variable domain, in which reference TRBV29-1 and TRBJ1-1 provide the parts outside the CDR3, is SAVISQKPSRDICQRGTSLTIQCQVDSQVTMMFWYRQQPGQSLTLIATANQGSEATYESGFVIDKFPISRPNLTFSTLTVSNMSPEDSSIYLCSVGGRVWTEAFFGQGTRLTVV.

Points on this clone: This CDR3 is missing its conserved last phenylalanine or tryptophan, likely due to a read error. The DNA is left out, because the CDR3 cannot be placed on it with certainty; the CDR3 is given as TCRdb lists it. CDR3 region: CASRHRRGYD. The J gene is TRBJ1-1, the V gene TRBV6-4; whether TRBD1, the table's D call, matches the DNA was not checked. Germline lookup yields CDR1 MRHNA and CDR2 SNTAGT. Including both end residues, the CDR3 is 10 amino acids long.

The chain employs TRBV2 and TRBJ2-7; 8 bases agree with TRBD1. Germline loops: CDR1 SNHLY, CDR2 FYNNEI. The ends lost 8 bases at V and 4 bases at J; junction bases unmatched: 7. This CDR3 is built from 13 residues. CDR3 loop: CASSQGERYEQYF. CDR3 nucleotides: TGTGCCAGCTCACAGGGGGAAAGGTACGAGCAGTACTTC.

The chain couples TRBV6-1 to TRBJ2-2; 7 positions agree with TRBD1. Unmatched junction bases numbered 6, after V lost 6 bases and J lost 2 bases. The CDR3 extends over 15 amino acids. Germline CDR1 MNHNS, CDR2 SASEGT. The CDR3 bases are TGTGCCAGCAGCCCTGGGACAGCCAACACCGGGGAGCTGTTTTTT. Its protein product is CASSPGTANTGELFF.

This clone occurred once. This chain uses TRBV27 with TRBJ2-1, with TRBD2 identical over 11 bases. Per germline, CDR1 MNHEY and CDR2 SMNVEV (reference sequence). CDR3 length: 15 residues. V trimming: 8 bases; J trimming: 4 bases; junction bases outside the gene matches: 7. Here the CDR3 DNA reads TGTGCCAGCTGTCGGTTAGCGGGGGGGTACAATGAGCAGTTCTTC. Residues: CASCRLAGGYNEQFF.

This clone appeared once. This CDR3 is CASSQGRGQGGEKLFF. Written as DNA, the CDR3 is TGTGCCAGCAGCCAAGGGAGAGGACAGGGGGGAGAAAAACTGTTTTTT. The V call is TRBV4-2, the J call TRBJ1-4; 10 bases line up with TRBD1. From germline, CDR1 is LGHNA and CDR2 YNFKEQ. V shed 1 base and J 8 bases; nucleotides not matched to a gene: 7. This CDR3 has 16 residues.